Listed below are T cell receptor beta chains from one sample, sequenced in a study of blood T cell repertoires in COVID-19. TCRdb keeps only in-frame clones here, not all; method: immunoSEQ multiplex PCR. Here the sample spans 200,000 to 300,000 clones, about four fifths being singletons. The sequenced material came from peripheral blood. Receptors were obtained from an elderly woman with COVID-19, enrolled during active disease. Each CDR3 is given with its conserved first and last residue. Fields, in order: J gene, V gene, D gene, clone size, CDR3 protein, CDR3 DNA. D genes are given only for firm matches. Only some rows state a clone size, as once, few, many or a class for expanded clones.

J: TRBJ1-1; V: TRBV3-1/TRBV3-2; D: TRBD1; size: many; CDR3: CASSPWTGNTEAFF; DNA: TGTGCCAGCAGCCCCTGGACAGGGAACACTGAAGCTTTCTTT
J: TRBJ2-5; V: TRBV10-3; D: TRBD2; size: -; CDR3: CAISDLAGGQETQYF; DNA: TGTGCCATCAGTGACCTAGCGGGGGGGCAAGAGACCCAGTACTTC
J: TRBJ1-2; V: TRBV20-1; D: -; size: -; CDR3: CSAYRDGYTF; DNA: TGCAGTGCTTACAGGGATGGCTACACCTTC
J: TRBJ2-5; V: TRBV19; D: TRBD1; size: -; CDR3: CASSGQGELQYF; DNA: TGTGCCAGTAGCGGACAGGGGGAGCTCCAGTACTTC
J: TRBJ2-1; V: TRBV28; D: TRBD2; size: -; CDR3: CASSYFSGNHNEQFF; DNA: TGTGCCAGCAGTTACTTTAGCGGGAACCACAATGAGCAGTTCTTC
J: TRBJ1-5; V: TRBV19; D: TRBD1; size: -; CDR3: CASTADRVRQPQHF; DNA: TGTGCCAGTACCGCTGACAGGGTCAGACAGCCCCAGCATTTT
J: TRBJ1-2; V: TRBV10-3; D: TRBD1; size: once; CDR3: CAISGEDRGRGYTF; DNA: TGTGCCATCAGTGGGGAGGACAGGGGGCGAGGCTACACCTTC
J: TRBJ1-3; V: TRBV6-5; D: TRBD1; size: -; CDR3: CASSYSGTARNTIYF; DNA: TGTGCCAGCAGTTATTCCGGGACAGCCAGAAACACCATATATTTT
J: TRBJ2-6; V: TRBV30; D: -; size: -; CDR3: CAWSPGLSRSGANVLTF; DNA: TGTGCCTGGAGTCCGGGTCTTTCCCGCTCTGGGGCCAACGTCCTGACTTTC
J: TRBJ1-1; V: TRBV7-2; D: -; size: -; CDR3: CASSLRGSVGTEAFF; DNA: TGTGCCAGCAGCTTGCGGGGTTCCGTGGGCACTGAAGCTTTCTTT
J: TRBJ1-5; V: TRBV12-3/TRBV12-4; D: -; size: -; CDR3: CASSLGSGPQHF; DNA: TGTGCCAGCAGTTTAGGGTCAGGGCCCCAGCATTTT
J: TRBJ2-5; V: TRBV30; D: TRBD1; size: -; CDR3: CAWSEGQGTPRHYF; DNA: TGTGCCTGGAGTGAGGGACAGGGGACTCCTCGCCATTACTTC
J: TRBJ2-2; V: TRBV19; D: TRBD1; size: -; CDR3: CASNGQGGLNTGELFF; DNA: TGTGCCAGTAACGGACAGGGTGGCCTTAACACCGGGGAGCTGTTTTTT
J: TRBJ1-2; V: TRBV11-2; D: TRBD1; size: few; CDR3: CASSLTRQGYYGYTF; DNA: TGTGCCAGCAGCTTAACGAGACAGGGTTACTATGGCTACACCTTC
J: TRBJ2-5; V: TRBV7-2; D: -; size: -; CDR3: CASSLAGAGETQYF; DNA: TGTGCCAGCAGCTTAGCGGGGGCCGGAGAGACCCAGTACTTC
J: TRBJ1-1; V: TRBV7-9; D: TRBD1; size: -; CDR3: CASRGTGVTEAFF; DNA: TGTGCCAGCAGGGGGACAGGGGTCACTGAAGCTTTCTTT
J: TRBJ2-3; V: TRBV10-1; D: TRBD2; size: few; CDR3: CASSESTSGGQDTQYF; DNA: TGCGCCAGCAGTGAGTCGACTAGCGGGGGCCAAGATACGCAGTATTTT
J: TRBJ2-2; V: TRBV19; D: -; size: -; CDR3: CASKSGSNTGELFF; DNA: TGTGCCAGTAAAAGCGGGTCGAACACCGGGGAGCTGTTTTTT
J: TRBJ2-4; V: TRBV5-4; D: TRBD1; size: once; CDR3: CASSSADRAPKNIQYF; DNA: TGTGCCAGCAGCTCAGCGGACAGGGCTCCCAAAAACATTCAGTACTTC
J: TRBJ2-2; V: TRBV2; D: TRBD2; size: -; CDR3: CASNGLAGGIISGELFF; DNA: TGTGCCAGCAATGGACTAGCGGGGGGGATTATATCCGGGGAGCTGTTTTTT
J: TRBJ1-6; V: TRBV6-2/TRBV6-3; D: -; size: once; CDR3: CASSYSPISGSSPLHF; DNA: TGTGCCAGCAGTTACTCCCCCATTTCCGGGAGTTCACCCCTCCACTTT
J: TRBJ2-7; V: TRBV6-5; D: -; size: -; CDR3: CASTEGGSGSYEQYF; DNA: TGTGCCAGCACCGAAGGAGGGTCGGGCTCCTACGAGCAGTACTTC
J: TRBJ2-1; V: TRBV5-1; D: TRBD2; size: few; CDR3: CASRAGTSGRHEQFF; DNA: TGCGCCAGCAGAGCCGGGACTAGCGGGAGGCATGAGCAGTTCTTC
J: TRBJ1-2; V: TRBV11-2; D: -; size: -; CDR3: CASSALGGWGYGYTF; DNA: TGTGCCAGCAGCGCACTGGGGGGTTGGGGCTATGGCTACACCTTC
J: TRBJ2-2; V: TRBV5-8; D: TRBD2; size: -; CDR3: CASKKRGVNTGELFF; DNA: TGTGCCAGCAAGAAGCGGGGGGTCAACACCGGGGAGCTGTTTTTT
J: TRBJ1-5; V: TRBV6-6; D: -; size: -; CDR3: CASSYYDTGNQPQHF; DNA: TGTGCCAGCAGTTATTACGACACGGGCAATCAGCCCCAGCATTTT
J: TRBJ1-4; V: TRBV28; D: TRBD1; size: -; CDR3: CASSLTGVNEKLFF; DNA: TGTGCCAGCAGCTTAACAGGGGTTAATGAAAAACTGTTTTTT
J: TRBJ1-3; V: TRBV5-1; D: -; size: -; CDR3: CASSATGPGNTIYF; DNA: TGCGCCAGCAGCGCGACAGGTCCTGGAAACACCATATATTTT
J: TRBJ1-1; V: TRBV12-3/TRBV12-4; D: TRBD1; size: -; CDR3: CASNGQGATEAFF; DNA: TGTGCCAGCAACGGACAGGGGGCAACTGAAGCTTTCTTT
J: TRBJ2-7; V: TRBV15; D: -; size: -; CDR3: CATSRGRVKGVRDEQYF; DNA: TGTGCCACCAGCAGAGGGCGTGTAAAGGGGGTCCGCGACGAGCAGTACTTC
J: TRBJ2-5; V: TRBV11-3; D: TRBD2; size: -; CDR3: CASSLGAIGGRETQYF; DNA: TGTGCCAGCAGCTTAGGAGCGATCGGCGGGAGGGAGACCCAGTACTTC
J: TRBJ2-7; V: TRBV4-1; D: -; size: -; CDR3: CASSQDLGAEIYEQYF; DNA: TGCGCCAGCAGCCAAGATCTGGGGGCAGAGATCTACGAGCAGTACTTC
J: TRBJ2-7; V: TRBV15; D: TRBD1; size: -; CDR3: CATSTAPDRIYEQYF; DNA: TGTGCCACCAGCACCGCCCCGGACAGGATCTACGAGCAGTACTTC
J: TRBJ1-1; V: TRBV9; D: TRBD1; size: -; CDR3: CASTLWGQILMNTEAFF; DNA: TGTGCCAGCACCCTATGGGGACAGATTTTAATGAACACTGAAGCTTTCTTT
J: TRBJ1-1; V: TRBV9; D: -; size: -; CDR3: CASSAGTGLNTEAFF; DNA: TGTGCCAGCAGCGCCGGTACAGGGCTGAACACTGAAGCTTTCTTT
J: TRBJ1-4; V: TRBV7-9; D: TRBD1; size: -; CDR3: CASSSGQEKEKLFF; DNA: TGTGCCAGCAGCTCGGGACAGGAGAAGGAAAAACTGTTTTTT
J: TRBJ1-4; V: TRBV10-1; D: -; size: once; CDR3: CASSDGRGREKLFF; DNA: TGCGCCAGCAGTGACGGCAGGGGTCGGGAAAAACTGTTTTTT